This passage covers 24 T cell receptor beta chains from one sample sequenced in a study of OX40 agonist ivuxolimab in advanced cancers. TCRdb's copy holds only in-frame clones and misses some; the assay was immunoSEQ multiplex PCR. This repertoire shows about 58,000 clones, approximately 89% found once; its top ten account for roughly 3%. Here the sequenced sample was CD4+ or CD8+ T cells sorted from blood, taken in a trial of the OX40 agonist ivuxolimab. Source of these receptors: an adult with an advanced solid tumor such as melanoma, head and neck, liver or kidney cancer.

This clone was found once. This chain links TRBV19 with TRBJ2-1; 14 bases match TRBD2. The length of the CDR3 is 17 residues. Germline V gene data show CDR1 as LNHDA and CDR2 as SQIVND (reference sequence). Germline trimming cut 5 bases from V and 8 bases from J; bases unmatched to any gene: 11. The CDR3 is CASSDGTSGRYRHEQFF. The CDR3 coding sequence is TGTGCCAGTAGTGATGGGACTAGCGGGAGATACCGACATGAGCAGTTCTTC.

The V call is TRBV11-2, the J call TRBJ2-2; D is undetermined. CDR3 size: 14 residues. V was shortened by 0 bases and J by 4 bases, with 6 bases between the two germline ends. Germline-derived CDR1 and CDR2 are SGHAT and FQNNGV. CDR3 region: CASSLDESTGELFF. The CDR3 DNA sequence: TGTGCCAGCAGCTTAGATGAAAGCACCGGGGAGCTGTTTTTT.

The table lists this clone with a count of one. This CDR3 is CASSRQPHRGITGELFF. CDR3 sequence (DNA): TGCGCCAGCAGCCGACAGCCTCACAGGGGAATAACCGGGGAGCTGTTTTTT. The chain couples TRBV4-1 to TRBJ2-2; the match to TRBD1 covers 7 bases. Germline loops: CDR1 MGHRA, CDR2 YSYEKL. The CDR3 extends over 17 amino acids. The ends lost 4 bases at V and 5 bases at J; junction bases unmatched: 13.

The count of this clone is one. This chain joins TRBV6-6 and TRBJ1-5; the D is unclear. This CDR3 is built from 12 residues. Germline V gene data show CDR1 as MNHNY and CDR2 as SVGAGI (reference sequence). V was clipped by 2 bases and J by 6 bases, with 5 bases between them. The CDR3 DNA sequence: TGTGCCAGCAGTTACGATAGTCAGCCCCAGCATTTT. Translated: CASSYDSQPQHF.

This rearrangement joins TRBV30 to TRBJ1-5; D is ambiguous. This CDR3 spans 14 amino acids. The V and J ends lost 0 bases and 5 bases respectively, with 11 bases between them. Germline CDR1 is GTSNPN and CDR2 is SVGIG (reference sequence). The CDR3 here is CAWSVFREYQPQHF. The CDR3 bases are TGTGCCTGGAGTGTATTTAGGGAATATCAGCCCCAGCATTTT.

The chain couples TRBV5-4 to TRBJ2-6; perhaps D is TRBD1 or TRBD2 (5 bases each). In germline, CDR1 is SGHNT, CDR2 YYREEE (reference sequence). The CDR3 length is 17 residues. Trimming took 2 bases from V and 0 from J, leaving 12 bases between them. The CDR3 protein is CASSFRGGSSGANVLTF. CDR3 DNA: TGTGCCAGCAGCTTTCGGGGCGGCTCCTCTGGGGCCAACGTCCTGACTTTC.

As DNA, the CDR3 is TGTGCCAGTAGTAATCTCCGGACCGGAGGCAATCAGCCCCAGCATTTT. Protein sequence: CASSNLRTGGNQPQHF. The chain has TRBV19 and TRBJ1-5; D gene uncertain. This CDR3 comprises 16 residues. CDR1 and CDR2 from the germline V gene are LNHDA and SQIVND (reference sequence). Trimming shortened V by 4 bases and J by 2 bases, and 15 bases separated the two germline ends.

V gene TRBV5-5 combines with J gene TRBJ2-7, with 7 bases fitting TRBD2. CDR3 length: 16 amino acids. CDR1 is SGHKS, CDR2 YYEKEE, per germline (reference sequence). Germline trimming cut 4 bases from V and 6 bases from J; bases unmatched to any gene: 16. The CDR3 is CASSDGFLGLVSEQYF. The CDR3 coding sequence is TGTGCCAGCAGCGATGGATTTCTAGGACTAGTTTCCGAGCAGTACTTC.

The rearrangement joins TRBV18 to TRBJ2-2; tentative D call: TRBD2 (6 bases). The germline V gene has CDR1 KGHSH and CDR2 LQKENI. Trimming left V 6 bases short and J 1 base short, with 12 bases between. CDR3 length: 15 amino acids. The CDR3 protein is CASSYHGGNTGELFF. The CDR3 bases are TGTGCCAGCTCGTACCACGGGGGGAACACCGGGGAGCTGTTTTTT.

For this clone: This specimen includes other DNA sequences encoding the same CDR3. The chain couples TRBV30 to TRBJ1-3, with 7 bases fitting TRBD1. Trimming cost V 0 bases and J 0 bases; bases outside gene matches: 2. The CDR3 consists of 15 residues. Germline V gene lookup returns CDR1 GTSNPN and CDR2 SVGIG (reference sequence). DNA for the CDR3: TGTGCCTGGAGTGTAGGGGACAGCTCTGGAAACACCATATATTTT. This codes for CAWSVGDSSGNTIYF.

This clone has only one observation. The rearrangement uses TRBV6-1 and TRBJ1-4; maybe TRBD1 (6 bases). This CDR3 region has 19 residues. The ends were cut back, 2 bases at V and 0 bases at J, with 19 bases in the middle. Germline values: CDR1 MNHNS, CDR2 SASEGT. The DNA for the CDR3 is TGTGCCAGCAGTGAACGGGGATTCCAGGGGAGAGCAACTAATGAAAAACTGTTTTTT. It yields the protein CASSERGFQGRATNEKLFF.

V is TRBV5-1 and J is TRBJ1-2; tentatively, D is TRBD1 (5 bases). In germline, CDR1 is SGHRS, CDR2 YFSETQ. The ends were cut back, 2 bases at V and 4 bases at J, with 6 bases in the middle. The CDR3 is made up of 12 amino acids. The CDR3 is CASSFDSYGYTF. The DNA of the CDR3 is TGCGCCAGCAGCTTTGACAGCTATGGCTACACCTTC.

V usage is TRBV5-4 and J usage is TRBJ1-2, with D possibly matching TRBD1 (6 bases). V was shortened by 4 bases and J by 2 bases, with 9 bases between the two germline ends. The CDR3 totals 13 residues. Germline V gene data show CDR1 as SGHNT and CDR2 as YYREEE (reference sequence). CDR3 protein: CASSRGQNYGYTF. CDR3 DNA sequence: TGTGCCAGCAGCCGAGGACAGAACTATGGCTACACCTTC.

V is TRBV4-1 and J is TRBJ2-2; possible D gene TRBD1, 5 bases. CDR1 and CDR2 (germline): MGHRA, YSYEKL. This CDR3 region has 16 residues. The V end lost 0 bases, the J end lost 1 base, and 9 bases lay between the germline ends. The CDR3 DNA is TGCGCCAGCAGCCAAGATGGACATTTGAACACCGGGGAGCTGTTTTTT. This translates into CASSQDGHLNTGELFF.

The chain recombines TRBV11-2 with TRBJ2-3; D perhaps matches TRBD2 (5 bases). CDR1 and CDR2 from the germline V gene are SGHAT and FQNNGV. Between the trimmed V and J ends, which lost 5 bases and 5 bases, there was a span of 11 bases. The CDR3 is 13 residues long. Here the CDR3 DNA reads TGTGCCAGCAGCACAAGGACTCGAGATACGCAGTATTTT. Encoded protein: CASSTRTRDTQYF.

V and J are TRBV6-1 and TRBJ1-2, with D uncertain. CDR1 MNHNS and CDR2 SASEGT come from the germline V gene. Between the trimmed V and J ends, which lost 7 bases and 1 base, there was a span of 7 bases. This CDR3 is built from 12 residues. This chain's CDR3 is CASTVINYGYTF. As DNA, the CDR3 is TGTGCCAGCACGGTTATTAACTATGGCTACACCTTC.

This clone was found once. DNA for the CDR3: TGTGCCAGCAGCCCCTGGCTAGCGGGAGGCCCGGGGAGGTATTTT. This codes for CASSPWLAGGPGRYF. The chain joins TRBV5-6 to TRBJ2-3; 11 bases are shared with TRBD2. V shed 4 bases and J 14 bases; nucleotides not matched to a gene: 15. This CDR3 has 15 amino acids. CDR1 and CDR2 (germline): SGHDT, YYEEEE.

The V and J genes are TRBV5-1 and TRBJ2-3; no firm D call. This CDR3 is built from 14 residues. Between the trimmed V and J ends, which lost 0 bases and 4 bases, there was a span of 9 bases. Germline CDR1 SGHRS, CDR2 YFSETQ. CDR3 nucleotide sequence: TGCGCCAGCAGCTTGGCCATCGGTCCAGATACGCAGTATTTT. Translation: CASSLAIGPDTQYF.

The rearrangement joins TRBV19 to TRBJ2-7, with D unclear. Trimming removed 4 bases from V and 3 bases from J, with 10 bases in between. The CDR3 sequence is 13 residues long. Germline V gene sequence: CDR1 LNHDA, CDR2 SQIVND (reference sequence). CDR3 sequence reads: CASSTPPNYEQYF. In nucleotides, the CDR3 is TGTGCCAGTAGTACTCCACCAAACTACGAGCAGTACTTC.

The chain employs TRBV19 and TRBJ2-5, with TRBD1 identical over 7 bases. Germline trimming cut 3 bases from V and 3 bases from J; bases unmatched to any gene: 10. The CDR3 totals 16 residues. Germline V gene lookup returns CDR1 LNHDA and CDR2 SQIVND (reference sequence). The CDR3 region is CASSMQSARGKETQYF. The CDR3 DNA sequence: TGTGCCAGTAGTATGCAGTCAGCCAGGGGGAAAGAGACCCAGTACTTC.

This clone was picked up one time. The chain links TRBV7-9 to TRBJ2-7; 8 bases agree with TRBD2. Germline trimming cut 5 bases from V and 5 bases from J; bases unmatched to any gene: 11. The CDR3 totals 15 residues. Germline CDR1 reads SEHNR; CDR2 reads FQNEAQ (reference sequence). CDR3 amino acids: CASSPGEREFDEQYF. In DNA form, the CDR3 reads TGTGCCAGCAGCCCCGGGGAGCGGGAGTTCGACGAGCAGTACTTC. Supplemented by reference TRBV7-9 and TRBJ2-7, the full variable domain reads DTGVSQNPRHKITKRGQNVTFRCDPISEHNRLYWYRQTLGQGPEFLTYFQNEAQLEKSRLLSDRFSAERPKGSFSTLEIQRTEQGDSAMYLCASSPGEREFDEQYFGPGTRLTVT.

The V and J genes are TRBV18 and TRBJ1-5; D is uncertain. This CDR3 is built from 15 residues. V lost 4 bases, J lost 4 bases, and 14 bases lay in between. Germline V gives CDR1 KGHSH, CDR2 LQKENI. Here the CDR3 reads CASSQGTLGNQPQHF. For the CDR3, the DNA is TGTGCCAGCTCACAAGGAACGTTAGGGAATCAGCCCCAGCATTTT.

This clone is judged medium-sized. V gene TRBV5-1 combines with J gene TRBJ2-5; 10 bases are shared with TRBD1. With 3 bases clipped from V and 4 bases from J, the junction kept 6 bases outside the gene matches. Looked up from germline, CDR1 is SGHRS and CDR2 is YFSETQ. The CDR3 totals 15 residues. CDR3 sequence (DNA): TGCGCCAGCAGCTCCGGACAGGGGGAAGGAGAGACCCAGTACTTC. This encodes CASSSGQGEGETQYF.

The chain joins TRBV5-1 to TRBJ1-1, with D unresolved. CDR1 and CDR2 (germline): SGHRS, YFSETQ. The CDR3 covers 13 residues. V lost 1 base, J lost 0 bases, and 4 bases lay in between. The CDR3 DNA is TGCGCCAGCAGCTTGAACTTGAACACTGAAGCTTTCTTT. Residues: CASSLNLNTEAFF.